The source of this TCR beta chain is a study of OX40 agonist ivuxolimab in advanced cancers. In the study overall: Patients assigned to dose escalation were diagnosed with hepatocellular carcinoma, melanoma, renal cell or head and neck cancer. Three patients responded partially, comprising one with hepatocellular carcinoma and two with cutaneous melanoma. Study conclusions and caveats: Clonal expansion from baseline to week 6 occurred in both CD4+ and CD8+ T cells. CD8+ T cells (on average) carried more expanded clones than CD4+ T cells.

Comment on this clone: Antigen: not known.

The repertoire was sequenced with immunoSEQ multiplex PCR; TCRdb's copy has only in-frame clones and lacks some. The sample has 14,000 or so clones; 93% are singletons. Trimming stripped 4 bases from V and 6 bases from J, with 10 bases between. This CDR3 comprises 13 residues. Looked up from germline, CDR1 is LNHDA and CDR2 is SQIVND (reference sequence). The rearrangement links TRBV19 to TRBJ2-1; D may be TRBD2 (5 bases). Sequencing was performed on CD4+ or CD8+ T cells sorted from blood, taken in a trial of the OX40 agonist ivuxolimab. The TCR originated in an adult with an advanced solid tumor such as melanoma, head and neck, liver or kidney cancer. The CDR3 region is CASSTGLPNEQFF. In DNA form, the CDR3 reads TGTGCCAGTAGTACTGGACTGCCCAATGAGCAGTTCTTC.